Reported below is one T cell receptor (beta chain). Other DNA variants within this sample encode the same CDR3. This entry belongs to a study of blood T cell repertoires in COVID-19. TCRdb keeps only in-frame clones here, not all; method: immunoSEQ multiplex PCR. The sample carries about 250,000 clones, 88% recorded once. V shed 4 bases and J shed 3 bases, with 4 bases lying between them. From germline, CDR1 is SNHLY and CDR2 FYNNEI. The CDR3 runs to 11 residues. This rearrangement joins TRBV2 to TRBJ2-7; no definite D call. Sequenced input: peripheral blood. The receptor was isolated from a woman aged 30 to 39 with COVID-19, enrolled during active disease. Here the CDR3 reads CASSGGYEQYF. Written as DNA, the CDR3 is TGTGCCAGCAGTGGAGGCTACGAGCAGTACTTC.